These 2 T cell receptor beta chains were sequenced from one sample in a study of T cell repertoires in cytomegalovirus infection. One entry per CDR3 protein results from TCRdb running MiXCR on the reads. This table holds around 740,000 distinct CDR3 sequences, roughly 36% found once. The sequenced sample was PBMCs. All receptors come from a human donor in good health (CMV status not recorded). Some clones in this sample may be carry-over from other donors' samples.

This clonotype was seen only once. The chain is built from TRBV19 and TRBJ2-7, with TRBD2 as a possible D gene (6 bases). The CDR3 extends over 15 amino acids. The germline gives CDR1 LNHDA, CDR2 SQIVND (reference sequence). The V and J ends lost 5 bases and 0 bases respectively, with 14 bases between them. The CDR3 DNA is TGTGCCAGTAGTTTGTCGGCTAGCGCCTCCTACGAGCAGTACTTC. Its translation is CASSLSASASYEQYF.

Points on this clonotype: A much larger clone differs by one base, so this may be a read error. CDR3 residues: CASSYGQYTEAFF. The CDR3 DNA reads TGTGCCAGCAGTTACGGACAGTACACTGAAGCTTTCTTT. V usage is TRBV6-5 and J usage is TRBJ1-1; a weak D match, TRBD1 (6 bases). Trimming shortened V by 2 bases and J by 3 bases, and 7 bases separated the two germline ends. The length of the CDR3 is 13 residues. The germline gives CDR1 MNHEY, CDR2 SVGAGI.